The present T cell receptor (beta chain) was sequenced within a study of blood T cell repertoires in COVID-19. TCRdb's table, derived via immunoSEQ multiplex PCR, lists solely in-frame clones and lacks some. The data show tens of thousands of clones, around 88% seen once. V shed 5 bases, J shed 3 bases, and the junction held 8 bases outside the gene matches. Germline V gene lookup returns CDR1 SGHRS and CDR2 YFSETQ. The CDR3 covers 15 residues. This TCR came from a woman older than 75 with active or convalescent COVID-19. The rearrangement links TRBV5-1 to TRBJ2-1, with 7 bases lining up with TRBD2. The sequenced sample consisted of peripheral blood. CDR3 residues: CASSPTSPNYNEQFF. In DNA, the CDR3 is TGCGCCAGCAGTCCGACTAGCCCAAACTACAATGAGCAGTTCTTC.